The 25 T cell receptor beta chains below come from one sample, sequenced in a study of T cells in Graves' hyperthyroidism and ophthalmopathy. RNA transcripts served as the template for amplifying TCR beta CDR3 regions. RT-PCR in the first round (using the HTBI primer set) targeted the TCR CDR3. Via MiXCR, TCRdb re-called the multiplex PCR reads, giving one row per CDR3 protein. This sample yields 280,000 or so distinct CDR3 sequences, of which over 12% are seen a single time; 30% to 35% belongs to the top ten. The specimen was blood. These TCRs come from a woman in her forties or fifties with Graves' hyperthyroidism that later progressed to Graves' ophthalmopathy.

This clonotype was observed many times. This sequence joins TRBV20-1 and TRBJ2-7, with 11 positions matching TRBD1. The germline CDR1 and CDR2 sequences are DFQATT and SNEGSKA (reference sequence). Losses at the gene ends were 5 bases for V and 5 bases for J; bases not matched to a gene: 8. This CDR3 region has 14 residues. The CDR3 reads CSAAKDRGLDEQYF. The CDR3 DNA follows: TGCAGTGCTGCTAAGGACAGGGGGCTGGACGAGCAGTACTTC.

This clonotype has a count of ten or more. The chain is built from TRBV20-1 and TRBJ2-3; no firm D call. Trimming left V 3 bases short and J 6 bases short, with 10 bases between. The CDR3 consists of 12 residues. From germline, CDR1 is DFQATT and CDR2 SNEGSKA (reference sequence). The CDR3 here is CSASDEPDTQYF. The CDR3 region has the DNA TGCAGTGCTAGTGACGAGCCCGATACGCAGTATTTT.

On this clonotype: Germline and junction disagree at one end, which may indicate a read error. V usage is TRBV7-7 and J usage is TRBJ2-2; D remains ambiguous. Germline V lookup: CDR1 SSHAT, CDR2 FNYEAQ (reference sequence). This CDR3 is built from 15 residues. In DNA form, the CDR3 reads TGTGCTAGCAGCTTTCATCCAGCGAACACCGGGGAGCTGTTTTTT. As protein: CASSFHPANTGELFF.

This clonotype occurred many times. The chain uses TRBV11-2 and TRBJ2-3; possibly TRBD2 for D (5 bases). Looked up from germline, CDR1 is SGHAT and CDR2 is FQNNGV. Trimming left V 1 base short and J 2 bases short, with 16 bases between. There are 17 residues in the CDR3. CDR3 coding DNA: TGTGCCAGCAGCTTAGCCTTAGGACTGACCAACACAGATACGCAGTATTTT. Translating it yields CASSLALGLTNTDTQYF. The full variable domain, rest sourced from reference TRBV11-2 and TRBJ2-3, is EAGVAQSPRYKIIEKRQSVAFWCNPISGHATLYWYQQILGQGPKLLIQFQNNGVVDDSQLPKDRFSAERLKGVDSTLKIQPAKLEDSAVYLCASSLALGLTNTDTQYFGPGTRLTVL.

The table lists this clonotype with a count of one. The V gene is TRBV7-6, the J gene TRBJ1-5; TRBD1 agrees at 10 bases. From germline, CDR1 is SGHVS and CDR2 FNYEAQ. The CDR3 runs to 14 residues. Trimming took 4 bases from V and 6 from J; bases not matched to a gene: 3. In nucleotides, the CDR3 is TGTGCCAGCAGCTACCGACAGGGGGCTCAGCCCCAGCATTTT. It translates to CASSYRQGAQPQHF.

The chain employs TRBV14 and TRBJ1-4, with TRBD1 matching over 8 bases. The CDR3 loop spans 14 amino acids. Unmatched junction bases numbered 6, after V lost 5 bases and J lost 7 bases. The germline CDR1 and CDR2 sequences are SGHDN and FVKESK. The CDR3 is CASSVGQGSEKLFF. For the CDR3, the DNA is TGTGCCAGCAGCGTTGGACAGGGAAGTGAAAAACTGTTTTTT. Drawing the rest from reference TRBV14 and TRBJ1-4, the complete variable domain is EAGVTQFPSHSVIEKGQTVTLRCDPISGHDNLYWYRRVMGKEIKFLLHFVKESKQDESGMPNNRFLAERTGGTYSTLKVQPAELEDSGVYFCASSVGQGSEKLFFGSGTQLSVL.

This clonotype was recorded at least ten times. The rearrangement joins TRBV5-1 to TRBJ1-5; D might be TRBD1 (5 bases). The CDR3 has 13 residues. Germline V gene data show CDR1 as SGHRS and CDR2 as YFSETQ. The germline V and J ends were trimmed by 5 bases and 7 bases, with 13 bases remaining between them. As DNA, the CDR3 is TGCGCCAGCAGTCTTGGGGGGGAACAGCCCCAGCATTTT. Translating it yields CASSLGGEQPQHF.

The table lists this clonotype with many counts. The V and J genes are TRBV18 and TRBJ2-7; D is tentatively TRBD1 or TRBD2 (5 bases each). The CDR3 is made up of 16 amino acids. V gave up 5 bases and J gave up 2 bases, with 19 bases separating them. Germline V gene lookup returns CDR1 KGHSH and CDR2 LQKENI. The CDR3 loop reads CASSEGTSKGAYEQYF. Here the CDR3 DNA reads TGTGCCAGCTCAGAAGGGACCTCCAAAGGGGCCTACGAGCAGTACTTC.

This clonotype was observed a few times. Possible read error: a much larger clone is one base away. The CDR3 ends on some other residue instead of the conserved phenylalanine or tryptophan, so this is likely a read error. The J gene is TRBJ2-7, the V gene TRBV20-1; 7 bases are shared with TRBD1. The CDR3 is made up of 13 amino acids. The V gene's germline CDR1 is DFQATT and CDR2 SNEGSKA (reference sequence). Trimming took 6 bases from V and 2 from J; bases not matched to a gene: 7. Here the CDR3 reads CSAIQGVPYEQYS. In DNA, the CDR3 is TGCAGTGCGATCCAGGGGGTTCCCTACGAGCAGTACTCC.

The chain links TRBV19 to TRBJ2-2; 7 nucleotides line up with TRBD1. The germline V gene has CDR1 LNHDA and CDR2 SQIVND (reference sequence). Germline trimming cut 1 base from V and 7 bases from J; bases unmatched to any gene: 3. The CDR3 has 14 amino acids. CDR3 DNA sequence: TGTGCCAGTAGTATAGCCAGGACAGGCGGGGAGCTGTTTTTT. This encodes CASSIARTGGELFF.

Only a few counts were recorded for this clonotype. V usage is TRBV4-1 and J usage is TRBJ2-2; 10 bases align to TRBD1. J gave up 5 bases and V 4 bases, and 4 bases lay outside the gene matches. From germline, CDR1 is MGHRA and CDR2 YSYEKL. The CDR3 covers 15 residues. The CDR3 region is CASSREGQGTGELFF. CDR3 DNA: TGCGCCAGCAGCCGGGAGGGACAGGGGACCGGGGAGCTGTTTTTT.

The chain recombines TRBV9 with TRBJ2-2; weak D call: TRBD1 (6 bases). CDR1 and CDR2 from the germline V gene are SGDLS and YYNGEE. The CDR3 sequence is 15 residues long. Trimming shortened V by 3 bases and J by 4 bases, and 13 bases separated the two germline ends. The CDR3 DNA follows: TGTGCCAGCAGCGGCAGGGGAGTAGCCACCGGGGAGCTGTTTTTT. It translates to CASSGRGVATGELFF.

This clonotype was seen at least ten times. This chain joins TRBV10-3 and TRBJ2-1; TRBD1 agrees at 8 bases. The CDR3 extends over 12 amino acids. J gave up 5 bases and V 11 bases, and 5 bases lay outside the gene matches. Germline V gene lookup returns CDR1 ENHRY and CDR2 SYGVKD. CDR3 loop: CALRTGNNEQFF. The DNA of the CDR3 is TGTGCCCTTCGGACAGGGAACAATGAGCAGTTCTTC.

This clonotype was seen repeatedly, ten times or more. The chain has TRBV15 and TRBJ1-1, with D perhaps matching TRBD1 (5 bases). Trimming pared 0 bases from V and 0 bases from J, leaving 14 bases between. The CDR3 spans 17 residues. Germline V gene lookup returns CDR1 LNHNV and CDR2 YYDKDF (reference sequence). CDR3 loop: CATSRDRGYAMNTEAFF. The CDR3, as DNA: TGTGCCACCAGCAGAGATCGGGGGTACGCGATGAACACTGAAGCTTTCTTT.

In this sample, this clonotype turned up many times. The gene calls are TRBV5-1 and TRBJ1-4, with TRBD1 identical over 7 bases. V lost 2 bases, J lost 8 bases, and 6 bases stayed unmatched. CDR1 is SGHRS and CDR2 is YFSETQ in the germline V gene. This CDR3 is built from 14 residues. CDR3 protein: CASSLQGTGEKLFF. The CDR3 DNA follows: TGCGCCAGCAGCTTACAGGGGACCGGGGAAAAACTGTTTTTT.

On this clonotype itself: A much larger clonotype is one base distant, so this may be a read error. This sequence joins TRBV6-2 or TRBV6-3 and TRBJ2-2; 7 bases are shared with TRBD1. Germline V CDR1 and CDR2: MNHEY, SVGEGT. There are 14 residues in the CDR3. The CDR3 sequence: CTSRHPGTAGELFF. Written as DNA, the CDR3 is TGTACCAGCCGCCACCCTGGGACAGCCGGGGAGCTGTTTTTT.

Many counts were recorded for this clonotype. The chain has TRBV6-5 and TRBJ1-1; D unclear. V was trimmed by 0 bases and J by 8 bases, leaving 4 bases between them. Per germline, CDR1 MNHEY and CDR2 SVGAGI. The CDR3 is 11 residues long. As DNA, the CDR3 is TGTGCCAGCAGTTACTCGGTAGAAGCTTTCTTT. It encodes CASSYSVEAFF.

This clonotype was seen ten or more times. CDR3 in DNA: TGTGCCAGCAGTTTTTCGGGACAGATCGCCGGGGAGCTGTTTTTT. Amino acids: CASSFSGQIAGELFF. The genes are TRBV28 and TRBJ2-2; 7 bases align to TRBD1. The CDR3 contains 15 residues. Trimming took 3 bases from V and 6 from J; bases not matched to a gene: 7. Germline V CDR1 and CDR2: MDHEN, SYDVKM.

In its sample, this clonotype was seen a few times. The CDR3 reads CATSDYREGQQTQYF. The CDR3 nucleotides read TGTGCCACCAGTGATTACCGTGAGGGTCAACAGACCCAGTACTTC. The chain employs TRBV24-1 and TRBJ2-5, with D tentatively TRBD2 (5 bases). The V gene's germline CDR1 is KGHDR and CDR2 SFDVKD. CDR3 length: 15 amino acids. Trimming removed 2 bases from V and 6 bases from J, with 15 bases in between.

This rearrangement joins TRBV20-1 to TRBJ2-1, with no clear D. V was shortened by 0 bases and J by 6 bases, with 15 bases between the two germline ends. This CDR3 comprises 15 residues. Germline V gene sequence: CDR1 DFQATT, CDR2 SNEGSKA (reference sequence). This CDR3 reads CSARDPRTTCNEQFF. Here the CDR3 DNA reads TGCAGTGCTAGAGATCCTAGAACTACCTGCAATGAGCAGTTCTTC.

The V call is TRBV5-5, the J call TRBJ2-4, with 9 bases identical to TRBD1. There are 14 residues in the CDR3. Germline V gene sequence: CDR1 SGHKS, CDR2 YYEKEE (reference sequence). V was pared by 2 bases and J by 7 bases, with 4 bases of the junction left unmatched. The CDR3 DNA is TGTGCCAGCAGCTTCGACAGGGGGGATAACATTCAGTACTTC. Protein product: CASSFDRGDNIQYF.

This clonotype has a count of ten or more. The CDR3 coding sequence is TGTGCCAGCAGCTTACAAATCTCCGAAGGCCATGAGCAGTTCTTC. Protein product: CASSLQISEGHEQFF. J is TRBJ2-1 and V is TRBV7-2; D ambiguous. The V gene lost 2 bases and the J gene lost 8 bases, with 16 bases spanning the gap. The CDR3 totals 15 residues. CDR1 and CDR2 (germline): SGHTA, FQGNSA.

In this sample, this clonotype turned up a few times. The gene calls are TRBV13 and TRBJ1-1; D not resolved. Between the trimmed V and J ends, which lost 5 bases and 6 bases, there was a span of 19 bases. Germline V gene sequence: CDR1 PRHDT, CDR2 FYEKMQ (reference sequence). The CDR3 runs 15 residues. As DNA, the CDR3 is TGTGCCAGCAGCCCTACGGCAGCTGGGATCCCTGAAGCTTTCTTT. Its translation: CASSPTAAGIPEAFF. Full variable domain (outside the CDR3, taken from reference TRBV13 and TRBJ1-1): AAGVIQSPRHLIKEKRETATLKCYPIPRHDTVYWYQQGPGQDPQFLISFYEKMQSDKGSIPDRFSAQQFSDYHSELNMSSLELGDSALYFCASSPTAAGIPEAFFGQGTRLTVV.

This clonotype was counted many times. The chain has TRBV3-1 and TRBJ2-5; TRBD2 matches at 8 bases. CDR1 is LGHDT, CDR2 YNNKEL, per germline (reference sequence). The trim removed 6 bases at V and 4 bases at J, leaving 7 bases unmatched. The CDR3 extends over 14 amino acids. The CDR3, as DNA: TGTGCCAGCAGGGCCCGAGCGGGAGCAGAGACCCAGTACTTC. Amino acid sequence: CASRARAGAETQYF.

Worth noting for this clonotype: Its ends do not fully match the called genes, so a read error is possible. This rearrangement joins TRBV27 to TRBJ1-6, with 8 positions matching TRBD1. This CDR3 has 16 residues. Germline V lookup: CDR1 MNHEY, CDR2 SMNVEV (reference sequence). CDR3 sequence: CASSFSGTGLNSPLNF. In DNA form, the CDR3 reads TGTGCCAGCAGTTTTTCCGGGACAGGACTAAATTCACCCCTCAACTTT.